The 20 T cell receptor beta chains in this list originate from one sample, sequenced in a study of T cells expressing NK-cell markers. Following a re-call of the 5' RACE reads, TCRdb has one entry per CDR3 protein and lacks DNA. The sample has some 450,000 distinct CDR3 sequences; the top ten hold 7.3%. The sequencing sample was made of blood T cells: a sorted CD56 or NKG2C T cell subset, CD4+ or CD8+ T cells, or bulk PBMC T cells (not recorded which). Receptor source: a woman aged 18-70 years in good health.

V and J are TRBV6-5 and TRBJ2-5. Germline V CDR1 and CDR2: MNHEY, SVGAGI. CDR3 size: 15 residues. This CDR3 is CASSYSSSGVETQYF.

The chain has TRBV20-1 and TRBJ1-1; no DNA is available, so the TRBD1 call from TCRdb remains unchecked. This CDR3 has 13 amino acids. The V gene's germline CDR1 is DFQATT and CDR2 SNEGSKA (reference sequence). The CDR3: CSARTGLSTEAFF.

The CDR3 here is CASSAAGGANTEAFF. J is TRBJ1-1 and V is TRBV10-1; TCRdb selects TRBD1, and the lack of DNA leaves this call unchecked. Germline V gene sequence: CDR1 WNHNN, CDR2 SYGVQD (reference sequence). This CDR3 comprises 15 residues.

V usage is TRBV12-3 or TRBV12-4 and J usage is TRBJ1-1; TCRdb reports TRBD1, a call that lacks DNA to check it against. The CDR3 runs 14 residues. CDR3 region: CASSLVRGLTEAFF.

The chain links TRBV12-3 or TRBV12-4 to TRBJ1-1; TCRdb picks TRBD1, but there is no DNA to check that call. The CDR3 spans 13 residues. CDR3 loop: CAIKDRVGKAAFF.

The chain couples TRBV29-1 to TRBJ2-4; with no DNA, the TCRdb D assignment of TRBD2 cannot be verified. The V gene's germline CDR1 is SQVTM and CDR2 ANQGSEA. The CDR3 has 13 residues. CDR3: CSVVVRDKNIQYF.

The J gene is TRBJ2-7, the V gene TRBV5-4; TCRdb outputs TRBD2, but without DNA this stays unchecked. This CDR3 has 17 amino acids. Per germline, CDR1 SGHNT and CDR2 YYREEE (reference sequence). The CDR3 is CASSSLAGTSRAYEQYF.

The chain carries TRBV10-3 and TRBJ2-7; the D gene TCRdb calls, TRBD2, cannot be checked with no DNA. The CDR3 has 16 amino acids. Germline CDR1 and CDR2: ENHRY and SYGVKD. The chain's CDR3 is CAISEGPGLVIYEQYF.

The chain uses TRBV5-1 and TRBJ2-2. The length of the CDR3 is 14 residues. Germline V gene lookup returns CDR1 SGHRS and CDR2 YFSETQ. The CDR3 sequence is CASRNLLNTGELFF.

V usage is TRBV27 and J usage is TRBJ2-7. Germline V CDR1 and CDR2: MNHEY, SMNVEV (reference sequence). The CDR3 totals 12 residues. The CDR3 here is CASRDGSYEQYF.

The J gene is TRBJ2-5, the V gene TRBV5-1; TCRdb proposes TRBD2, but this gene call is untestable without DNA. From germline, CDR1 is SGHRS and CDR2 YFSETQ. The CDR3 spans 15 residues. This chain's CDR3 is CASSQQPTSTETQYF.

The gene calls are TRBV4-2 and TRBJ2-7. The CDR3 extends over 16 amino acids. Looked up from germline, CDR1 is LGHNA and CDR2 is YNFKEQ. This chain's CDR3 is CASSQDRAVSSYEQYF.

V usage is TRBV20-1 and J usage is TRBJ1-5. CDR3 length equals 14 residues. CDR1 and CDR2 from the germline V gene are DFQATT and SNEGSKA (reference sequence). The CDR3 region is CSASAEGGNQPQHF.

The chain has TRBV4-1 and TRBJ2-1; lacking DNA, the TRBD2 call made by TCRdb goes unchecked. CDR1 is MGHRA, CDR2 YSYEKL, per germline. This CDR3 comprises 21 residues. Here the CDR3 reads CASSRNVMGLAGGDLYNEQFF.

The chain employs TRBV15 and TRBJ2-3; TCRdb selects TRBD1, and the lack of DNA leaves this call unchecked. CDR1 and CDR2 (germline): LNHNV, YYDKDF (reference sequence). This CDR3 has 15 residues. Here the CDR3 reads CATSHRQGSTDTQYF.

The chain joins TRBV12-3 or TRBV12-4 to TRBJ2-7; TCRdb's D call of TRBD2 is untestable without DNA. The CDR3 is made up of 14 amino acids. The CDR3 here is CASSRGVHRGEQYF.

V gene TRBV3-1 combines with J gene TRBJ2-6; TCRdb selects TRBD2, and the lack of DNA leaves this call unchecked. The CDR3 totals 17 residues. CDR1 and CDR2 from the germline V gene are LGHDT and YNNKEL (reference sequence). CDR3 in amino acids: CASSPSGGGPGANVLTF.

The genes are TRBV20-1 and TRBJ2-7; the D call of TRBD1 rests on TCRdb alone, since no DNA is present to check it. Germline CDR1 is DFQATT and CDR2 is SNEGSKA (reference sequence). The length of the CDR3 is 13 residues. The CDR3 is CSAIRDRGGEQYF.

The chain employs TRBV12-3 or TRBV12-4 and TRBJ2-7. The CDR3 extends over 13 amino acids. CDR3 loop: CASSRLAVYEQYF.

This chain joins TRBV20-1 and TRBJ2-7; the D gene TCRdb calls, TRBD2, cannot be checked with no DNA. CDR1 and CDR2 (germline): DFQATT, SNEGSKA (reference sequence). This CDR3 has 13 amino acids. The CDR3 reads CSATSGLSYEQYF.